This T cell receptor (beta chain) was captured by sequencing in a study of graft-versus-host responses after intestinal transplantation. About the study: Each transplant was multivisceral, liver-intestinal, or isolated intestinal.

For this clone: Its target is unknown. This specimen includes other DNA sequences encoding the same CDR3.

Sequencing used immunoSEQ multiplex PCR; TCRdb keeps in-frame clones, though not all of them. Of 70,000 or so clones detected, 84% appear once; the ten largest clones hold 0.39%. This CDR3 comprises 14 residues. Germline lookup yields CDR1 SGHDT and CDR2 YYEEEE. V dropped 4 bases and J dropped 7; count of bases not matched to a gene: 6. The chain combines TRBV5-6 with TRBJ1-2, with 11 bases lining up with TRBD1. The TCR originated in a human donor who was the organ donor for an intestinal transplant. Source: unstimulated CD4+ T cells sorted from spleen or lymph node cells, taken before transplant. CDR3 nucleotides: TGTGCCAGCAGCCGAGGACAGGGGGCAGGTGGCTACACCTTC. Its protein is CASSRGQGAGGYTF.